Listed below are T cell receptor beta chains from one sample, sequenced in a study of response to subunit inactivated influenza vaccine. TCRdb itself ran the RT-PCR reads through MiXCR, one entry per CDR3 protein. This table holds about 780,000 distinct CDR3 sequences, around 20% found once. Source: PBMCs from blood, taken about 5 days after vaccination. These receptors were collected from a man between 50 and 59 years old who received an inactivated influenza vaccine. The conserved cysteine and the conserved F or W are not part of the CDR3 here.

>TRBV6-1|TRBJ2-2
ASGDRGSTGELF
>TRBV12-3/TRBV12-4|TRBJ2-3
ASSLDSGGADTQY
>TRBV4-3|TRBJ2-5
ASSQAAGGLLETQY
>TRBV7-7|TRBJ2-3
ASSEIAGEDTQY
>TRBV18|TRBJ2-5
ASSRLPSQETQY
>TRBV20-1|TRBJ2-7
SAATTGVDEQY
>TRBV12-3/TRBV12-4|TRBJ2-7
ASSFGDEEY
>TRBV19|TRBJ2-1
ASSNRYNEQF
>TRBV20-1|TRBJ2-3
SAGPSTPDTQY
>TRBV29-1|TRBJ2-1
SVEPVRPERSYNEQF
>TRBV29-1|TRBJ2-3
SSTGGQSTDTQY
>TRBV29-1|TRBJ2-7
SVPGLAGGTEQY
>TRBV5-5|TRBJ2-5
ASSLSSRLFETQY
>TRBV24-1|TRBJ2-1
ATRKAGYNEQF
>TRBV10-3|TRBJ2-3
AISPGLAGYTDTQY
>TRBV15|TRBJ2-4
ATSREVDLLAKNIQY
>TRBV4-2|TRBJ2-7
ASSQDLGTTYEQY
>TRBV12-3/TRBV12-4|TRBJ1-1
ASTLRRDTEAF
>TRBV7-2|TRBJ2-3
ASSLYSSTDTQY
>TRBV6-1|TRBJ2-4
ASSPLMGDKNIQY
>TRBV12-3/TRBV12-4|TRBJ2-7
ASSFDTHYEQY
>TRBV4-1|TRBJ1-1
ASSQEWGLLNTEAF
>TRBV6-2/TRBV6-3|TRBJ2-3
ASSYSDLYGQY
>TRBV5-8|TRBJ2-1
ASSPPDGPLYNEQF
>TRBV5-1|TRBJ2-3
ASGAKSTDTQY
>TRBV3-1|TRBJ2-7
ASSQGPWLGYEQY
>TRBV6-1|TRBJ2-3
ASSSGTSITDTQY
>TRBV7-8|TRBJ1-2
ASSLGRVSYGYT
>TRBV5-1|TRBJ2-1
ASSLGPQGAKNEQF
>TRBV7-8|TRBJ1-1
ASSPTLGETEAF
>TRBV5-1|TRBJ1-6
ASRGVGDSPLH
>TRBV4-3|TRBJ2-7
ASSQDTQGAYEQY
>TRBV10-3|TRBJ2-1
AISGLAGFNEQF
>TRBV9|TRBJ2-1
ASRPDSHNEQF
>TRBV20-1|TRBJ2-1
RARDRGYNEQF
>TRBV3-1|TRBJ1-1
ASSHTAGADTEAF
>TRBV20-1|TRBJ2-1
SARASTSGIYNEQF
>TRBV19|TRBJ2-7
ASSVRTFLDEQY
>TRBV6-2/TRBV6-3|TRBJ1-5
ASSLRTDQPQH
>TRBV9|TRBJ2-7
ASSEGLAGSYEQY
>TRBV11-2|TRBJ1-6
ASSLDLMQRVSYNSPLH
>TRBV6-2/TRBV6-3|TRBJ2-2
ASSYSRELPGELF
>TRBV20-1|TRBJ1-2
SARATGKWDGYT
>TRBV5-1|TRBJ2-7
ASSSTGTANYEQY
>TRBV7-9|TRBJ2-7
ASTRGDEQY